This paragraph reports one TCR beta chain. No antigen is known for it. The source of the sample is a study of cytomegalovirus exposure and HLA in healthy donors. Study at large: Some 77 million unique TCRs from HLA-typed donors were held in an early release of data. Broader study findings: With DRB1 most and HLA-C fewest, TCR association rates differed between HLA loci in a later analysis. Fewer N-insertions than the roughly 670-donor mean were reportedly shown by an Asian-associated ancestry cluster in a later analysis.

This CDR3 comprises 14 residues. Germline V gene sequence: CDR1 SGHNT, CDR2 YYREEE (reference sequence). Trimming removed 1 base from V and 7 bases from J, with 15 bases in between. PCR primers comprised 60 Vbeta and 13 Jbeta primers. Profiling relied on immunoSEQ multiplex PCR, and the TCRdb table lists in-frame clones only, not all of them. The sample includes approximately 97,000 clones, around 81% of them seen just once. Source material: PBMCs. This TCR was recovered from a man aged 35 to 55 in good health and CMV-seropositive. The chain carries TRBV5-4 and TRBJ2-7; weak D call: TRBD1 (5 bases). CDR3 in amino acids: CASSLQGQQTEQYF. CDR3 sequence (DNA): TGTGCCAGCAGCTTGCAGGGTCAGCAAACAGAGCAGTACTTC.